This TCR beta chain was documented in a study of blood T cell repertoires in COVID-19. TCRdb keeps only in-frame clones here, not all; method: immunoSEQ multiplex PCR. Among about 250,000 clones listed, around four fifths were seen once. The CDR3 sequence is 17 residues long. Trimming took 5 bases from V and 8 from J; bases not matched to a gene: 15. CDR1 is ENHRY and CDR2 is SYGVKD in the germline V gene. Specimen: peripheral blood. The chain carries TRBV10-3 and TRBJ1-6, with 7 bases identical to TRBD1. The receptor was derived from a man between 40 and 49 years old with acute or convalescent COVID-19. CDR3 region: CAISPGQALSGDSPLHF. The CDR3 DNA reads TGTGCCATCAGTCCAGGACAGGCTCTCTCCGGGGATTCACCCCTCCACTTT.